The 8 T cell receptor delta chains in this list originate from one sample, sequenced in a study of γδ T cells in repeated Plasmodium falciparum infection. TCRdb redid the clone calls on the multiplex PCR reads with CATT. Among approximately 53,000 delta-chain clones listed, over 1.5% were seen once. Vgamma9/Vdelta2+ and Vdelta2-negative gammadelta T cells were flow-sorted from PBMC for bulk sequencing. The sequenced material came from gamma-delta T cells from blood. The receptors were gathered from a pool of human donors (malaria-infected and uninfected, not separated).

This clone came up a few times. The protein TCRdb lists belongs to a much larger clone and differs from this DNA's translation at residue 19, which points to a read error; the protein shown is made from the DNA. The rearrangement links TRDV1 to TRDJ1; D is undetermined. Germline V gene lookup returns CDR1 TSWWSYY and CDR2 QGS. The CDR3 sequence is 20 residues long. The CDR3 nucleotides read TGTGCTCTTGGGGAAGGGTACCACCCCCCCGGGCTATTTCATGGCGATAAACTCACCTTT. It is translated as CALGEGYHPPGLFHGDKLTF.

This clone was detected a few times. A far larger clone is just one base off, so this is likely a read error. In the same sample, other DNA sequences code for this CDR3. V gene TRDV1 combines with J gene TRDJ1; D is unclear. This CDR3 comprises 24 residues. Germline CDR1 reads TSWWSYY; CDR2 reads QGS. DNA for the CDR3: TGTGCTCTTGGGAAAAACTTCGGGGTGGCGGTCCGCTATCTCTTGGCAGGTGAGACCGATAAACTCATCTTC. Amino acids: CALGKNFGVAVRYLLAGETDKLIF.

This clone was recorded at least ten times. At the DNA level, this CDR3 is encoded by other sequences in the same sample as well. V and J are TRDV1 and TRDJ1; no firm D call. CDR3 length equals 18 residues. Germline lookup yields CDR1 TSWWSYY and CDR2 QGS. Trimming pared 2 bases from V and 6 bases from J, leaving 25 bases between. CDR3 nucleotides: TGTGCTCTTGGGGAAAAGAGACCGAGGTGGGCCCCTGGACATAAACTCATCTTT. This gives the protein CALGEKRPRWAPGHKLIF.

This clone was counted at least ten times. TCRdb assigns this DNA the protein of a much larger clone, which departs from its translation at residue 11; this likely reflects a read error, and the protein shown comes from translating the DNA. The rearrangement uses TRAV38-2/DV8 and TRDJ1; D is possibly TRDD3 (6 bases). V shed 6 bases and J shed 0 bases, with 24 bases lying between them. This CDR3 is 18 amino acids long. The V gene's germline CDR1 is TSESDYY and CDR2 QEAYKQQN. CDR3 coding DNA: TGTGCTTATAATCGTAATACCGGGGGACTTAAGTACACCGATAAACTCATCTTT. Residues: CAYNRNTGGLKYTDKLIF.

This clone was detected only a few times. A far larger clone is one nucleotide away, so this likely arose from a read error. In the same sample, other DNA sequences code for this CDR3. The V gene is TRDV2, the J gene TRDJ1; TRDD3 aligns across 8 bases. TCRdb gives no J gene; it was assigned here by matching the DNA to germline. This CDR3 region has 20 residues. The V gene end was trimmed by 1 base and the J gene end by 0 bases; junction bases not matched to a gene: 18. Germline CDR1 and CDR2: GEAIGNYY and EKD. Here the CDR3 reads CACDTLPGTGGLLDTDKLIF. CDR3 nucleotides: TGTGCCTGTGACACTCTTCCCGGGACTGGGGGTCTGCTGGACACCGATAAACTCATCTTT.

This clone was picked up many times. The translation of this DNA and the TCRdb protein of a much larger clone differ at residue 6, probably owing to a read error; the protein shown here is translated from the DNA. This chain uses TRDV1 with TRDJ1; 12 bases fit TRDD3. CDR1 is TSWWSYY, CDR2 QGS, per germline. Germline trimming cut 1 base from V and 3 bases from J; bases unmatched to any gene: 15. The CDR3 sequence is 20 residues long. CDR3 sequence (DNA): TGTGCTCTTGGGGAACCGATCCTCTCCCTCTGGGGGATACGACCCGATAAACTCATCTTT. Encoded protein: CALGEPILSLWGIRPDKLIF.

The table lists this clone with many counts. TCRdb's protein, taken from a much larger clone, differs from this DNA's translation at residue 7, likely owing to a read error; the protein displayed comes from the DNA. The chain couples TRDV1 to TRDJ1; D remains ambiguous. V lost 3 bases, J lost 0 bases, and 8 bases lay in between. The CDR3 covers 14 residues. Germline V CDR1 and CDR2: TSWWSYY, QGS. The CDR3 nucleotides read TGTGCTCTTGGGGAGATAGGGTACACCGATAAACTCATCTTT. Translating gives CALGEIGYTDKLIF.

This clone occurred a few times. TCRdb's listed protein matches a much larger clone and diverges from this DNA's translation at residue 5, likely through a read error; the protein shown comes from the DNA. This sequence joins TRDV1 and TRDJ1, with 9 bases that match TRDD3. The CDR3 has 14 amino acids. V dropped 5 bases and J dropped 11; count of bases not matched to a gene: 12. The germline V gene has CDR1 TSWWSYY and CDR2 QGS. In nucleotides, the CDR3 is TGTGCTCTTGGGAAACACCTGGGGGATTCGGTGCTCATCTTT. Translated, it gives CALGKHLGDSVLIF.